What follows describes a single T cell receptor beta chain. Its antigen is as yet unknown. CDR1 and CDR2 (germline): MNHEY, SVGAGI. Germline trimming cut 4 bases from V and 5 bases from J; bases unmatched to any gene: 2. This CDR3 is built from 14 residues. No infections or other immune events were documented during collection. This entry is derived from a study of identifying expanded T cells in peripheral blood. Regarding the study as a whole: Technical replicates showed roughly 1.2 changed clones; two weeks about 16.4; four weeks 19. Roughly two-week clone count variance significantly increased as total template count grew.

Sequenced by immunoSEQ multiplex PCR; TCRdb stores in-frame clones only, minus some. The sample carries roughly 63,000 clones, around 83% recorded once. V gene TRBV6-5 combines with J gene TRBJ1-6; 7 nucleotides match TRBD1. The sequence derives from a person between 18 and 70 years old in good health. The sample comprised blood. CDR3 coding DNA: TGTGCCAGCAGTTCCCAGGGGGATAATTCACCCCTCCACTTT. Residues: CASSSQGDNSPLHF.